This entry concerns a single TCR beta chain. This sample stems from a study of CD8 T cells in Susac syndrome. The RNA input was about 0.45 to 1 ug, and it was reverse transcribed with random hexamers. Amplification of the TCR beta CDR3 was carried out by immunoSEQ multiplex PCR, which spanned a total of 54 Vbeta and 13 Jbeta segments. A single record per CDR3 protein comes from TCRdb applying MiXCR to the immunoSEQ multiplex PCR reads. The data hold about 300,000 distinct CDR3 sequences, with approximately 90% observed a single time. CD8+ and CD4+ T cells taken from blood had their TCR beta sequenced. The study used treatment-naive patients who had stable or active relapsing-remitting disease as multiple sclerosis controls. Through negative isolation, CD4+ and CD8+ T cells were obtained, while TEMRA cells were enriched using FACS. This CDR3 comprises 15 residues. V shed 6 bases, J shed 6 bases, and the junction held 9 bases outside the gene matches.

The V and J genes are TRBV12-3 or TRBV12-4 and TRBJ2-1, with 9 positions matching TRBD2. This sequence was found in a human donor with multiple sclerosis. Sequenced sample: CD8+ T cells from PBMCs. Here the CDR3 reads CASSFSGSGSNEQFF. Written as DNA, the CDR3 is TGTGCCAGCAGCTTTTCTGGTAGCGGGAGCAATGAGCAGTTCTTC.